The 14 T cell receptor beta chains below come from one sample, sequenced in a study of T cell repertoires in aging, cancer and after chemotherapy. Multiplex touch-down PCR with TRB-A/B primers amplified rearranged V-D-J TRB sequences. TCRdb analysed the multiplex PCR reads with MiXCR anew, one entry per CDR3 protein. The table records over 8,500 distinct CDR3 sequences, around 22% of them present only once. Amplification of TCR beta used genomic DNA extracted from peripheral blood. The specimen sequenced was blood. These TCRs come from a human donor in good health.

A word on this clonotype: The junction differs from germline at one of its ends, possibly a read error. J is TRBJ1-5 and V is TRBV7-9; perhaps TRBD1 as D (5 bases). This CDR3 is 16 amino acids long. CDR1 SEHNR and CDR2 FQNEAQ come from the germline V gene (reference sequence). CDR3 loop: CASSPTGQGESQPQHF. CDR3 DNA sequence: TGCGCCAGCAGCCCAACGGGCCAGGGTGAGAGTCAGCCCCAGCATTTT. The full variable domain, completed using reference TRBV7-9 and TRBJ1-5, is DTGVSQNPRHKITKRGQNVTFRCDPISEHNRLYWYRQTLGQGPEFLTYFQNEAQLEKSRLLSDRFSAERPKGSFSTLEIQRTEQGDSAMYLCASSPTGQGESQPQHFGDGTRLSIL.

Judged by abundance, this clonotype is medium-sized (0.01 to 0.1%). The CDR3 loop reads CASSISGQPSDEAFF. CDR3 sequence (DNA): TGTGCCAGTAGTATCTCGGGACAGCCGTCCGATGAAGCTTTCTTT. The J gene is TRBJ1-1, the V gene TRBV19, with 7 bases aligning to TRBD1. Germline CDR1 reads LNHDA; CDR2 reads SQIVND (reference sequence). J lost 7 bases, V lost 3 bases, and 11 bases had no gene match. CDR3 size: 15 residues.

The rearrangement links TRBV12-3 or TRBV12-4 to TRBJ2-2; 10 nucleotides agree with TRBD1. The CDR3 has 16 amino acids. V lost 5 bases to trimming and J lost 5 bases; unmatched junction nucleotides: 8. CDR3 in amino acids: CASSKGQGRRTGELFF. The CDR3 DNA reads TGTGCCAGCAGTAAGGGACAGGGGCGCAGGACCGGGGAGCTGTTTTTT.

This clonotype was counted a single time. A clone one base away is much larger, so this may be a read error. The chain joins TRBV10-1 to TRBJ2-5; 9 nucleotides agree with TRBD2. Per the germline V gene, CDR1 is WNHNN and CDR2 is SYGVQD (reference sequence). The junction had 8 bases not matched to a gene; V was cut back by 3 bases and J by 3 bases. The CDR3 totals 16 residues. The CDR3 here is CASSDRGLAQKETQYF. The DNA of the CDR3 is TGCGCCAGCAGTGACCGAGGACTAGCGCAAAAAGAGACCCAGTACTTC.

The chain joins TRBV7-2 to TRBJ1-3; unclear D gene. V was pared by 5 bases and J by 8 bases, with 13 bases between. The CDR3 extends over 13 amino acids. Germline V lookup: CDR1 SGHTA, CDR2 FQGNSA. The CDR3 reads CASSPSVVHTIYF. Here the CDR3 DNA reads TGTGCCAGCAGCCCCTCCGTGGTTCACACCATATATTTT.

This clonotype came up a few times. This rearrangement joins TRBV27 to TRBJ1-5, with 7 nucleotides matching TRBD1. Germline V gene lookup returns CDR1 MNHEY and CDR2 SMNVEV (reference sequence). Losses at the gene ends were 4 bases for V and 7 bases for J; bases not matched to a gene: 13. The CDR3 length is 16 residues. The CDR3 nucleotides read TGTGCCAGCAGTTCCCTTCAGACCCAGGGGGGCCAGCCCCAGCATTTT. Protein product: CASSSLQTQGGQPQHF.

The chain uses TRBV2 and TRBJ1-5; no reliable D call. Germline V gives CDR1 SNHLY, CDR2 FYNNEI. The V and J ends lost 4 bases and 7 bases respectively, with 11 bases between them. CDR3 length: 13 amino acids. This CDR3 is CASSAQLSQPQHF. The CDR3, as DNA: TGTGCCAGCAGTGCACAGTTGTCGCAGCCCCAGCATTTT.

This clonotype came up once. The junction differs from germline at one of its ends, possibly a read error. The chain has TRBV10-1 and TRBJ2-3, with TRBD2 matching over 8 bases. The CDR3 consists of 12 residues. The V gene's germline CDR1 is WNHNN and CDR2 SYGVQD (reference sequence). CDR3 DNA: TGTGCCAGCCAGCGGGAGTCAGATACGCAGTATTTT. This translates into CASQRESDTQYF.

This clonotype is labeled medium-sized (0.01 to 0.1%). The rearrangement joins TRBV7-9 to TRBJ2-1; 11 bases agree with TRBD2. The V gene's germline CDR1 is SEHNR and CDR2 FQNEAQ (reference sequence). The CDR3 has 18 residues. Trimming at V came to 4 bases and at J to 6 bases, leaving 14 bases not matched to a gene. CDR3 region: CASSSNPIAGGPRNEQFF. The CDR3 DNA is TGTGCCAGCAGCTCGAACCCAATAGCGGGAGGGCCTCGCAATGAGCAGTTCTTC.

This rearrangement joins TRBV4-3 to TRBJ1-1, with D unresolved. Per the germline V gene, CDR1 is LGHNA and CDR2 is YSLEER. CDR3 length: 14 amino acids. Trimming took 8 bases from V and 0 from J, leaving 13 bases between them. The CDR3 DNA is TGCGCCAGCTCTGCCGTAACAGTGAACACTGAAGCTTTCTTT. Translation: CASSAVTVNTEAFF.

By share, this clonotype ranks as medium-sized (0.01 to 0.1%). This chain joins TRBV19 and TRBJ2-5; the D gene is possibly TRBD2 (6 bases). Trimming left V 6 bases short and J 7 bases short, with 24 bases between. CDR1 LNHDA and CDR2 SQIVND come from the germline V gene (reference sequence). This CDR3 contains 16 residues. CDR3 region: CASRGGGARERGTQYF. DNA for the CDR3: TGTGCCAGTAGGGGTGGCGGGGCTAGAGAAAGAGGGACCCAGTACTTC.

This clonotype is medium-sized by share. This chain connects TRBV5-6 to TRBJ1-1, with D tentatively TRBD1 (5 bases). V shed 0 bases and J shed 13 bases, with 13 bases lying between them. The CDR3 is 12 residues long. The V gene's germline CDR1 is SGHDT and CDR2 YYEEEE. This chain's CDR3 is CASSLAGGSSFF. CDR3 nucleotide sequence: TGTGCCAGCAGCTTGGCCGGGGGAAGTAGTTTCTTT.

By proportion, this clonotype is medium-sized. This chain links TRBV6-1 with TRBJ1-1; D might be TRBD1 (6 bases). Germline V gives CDR1 MNHNS, CDR2 SASEGT. The CDR3 loop spans 15 amino acids. V shed 3 bases and J shed 4 bases, with 15 bases lying between them. CDR3 loop: CASSEYSGVATEAFF. CDR3 in DNA: TGTGCCAGCAGTGAGTACTCAGGGGTCGCCACTGAAGCTTTCTTT.

This clonotype is a singleton in its sample. The J gene is TRBJ2-3, the V gene TRBV20-1; D unclear. This CDR3 has 14 residues. Germline-derived CDR1 and CDR2 are DFQATT and SNEGSKA (reference sequence). The V end was cut by 1 base, the J end by 0 bases, with 8 bases between. CDR3 in amino acids: CSARVGGSTDTQYF. The DNA of the CDR3 is TGCAGTGCTAGAGTGGGCGGCAGCACAGATACGCAGTATTTT.